The 20 T cell receptor beta chains in this list originate from one sample, sequenced in a study of cytomegalovirus exposure and HLA in healthy donors. With 60 Vbeta and 13 Jbeta primers, the PCR was carried out. The method was immunoSEQ multiplex PCR; TCRdb's version includes in-frame clones alone and lacks a portion of them. Seen here are 150,000 to 200,000 clones, 75% to 85% observed once, and the top ten hold roughly 0.65%. What was sequenced was PBMCs. These receptors were taken from a boy under 18 in good health and CMV-seronegative.

The chain links TRBV27 to TRBJ2-3, with 10 bases fitting TRBD2. The V gene end was trimmed by 0 bases and the J gene end by 4 bases; junction bases not matched to a gene: 10. Germline V gives CDR1 MNHEY, CDR2 SMNVEV (reference sequence). This CDR3 comprises 18 residues. The CDR3 DNA follows: TGTGCCAGCAGTTTATCTTCCCAGCGGGGGGGCCCGCCAGATACGCAGTATTTT. Translation: CASSLSSQRGGPPDTQYF.

CDR3 in DNA: TGCGCCAGCAGTGAGTCGATAGAGGTACAGGGGCAGGCGGGCACTGAAGCTTTCTTT. This codes for CASSESIEVQGQAGTEAFF. The chain combines TRBV10-1 with TRBJ1-1, with 7 bases identical to TRBD1. CDR3 length: 19 amino acids. Germline V gene data show CDR1 as WNHNN and CDR2 as SYGVQD (reference sequence). V lost 0 bases, J lost 4 bases, and 17 bases stayed unmatched.

This chain links TRBV4-3 with TRBJ1-2; D might be TRBD1 (5 bases). Trimming cost V 0 bases and J 7 bases, with 15 bases left between them. The CDR3 consists of 15 residues. The V gene's germline CDR1 is LGHNA and CDR2 YSLEER. CDR3 nucleotides: TGCGCCAGCAGCCAAGATCGAAGGGGCAGGATTGGCTACACCTTC. Translation: CASSQDRRGRIGYTF.

The rearrangement uses TRBV10-1 and TRBJ1-5; possibly TRBD1 for D (6 bases). Germline V CDR1 and CDR2: WNHNN, SYGVQD (reference sequence). CDR3 length: 15 residues. Trimming removed 0 bases from V and 6 bases from J, with 12 bases in between. The CDR3 sequence: CASSESGGPGQPQHF. CDR3 DNA sequence: TGCGCCAGCAGTGAGTCCGGGGGGCCAGGTCAGCCCCAGCATTTT.

The CDR3 protein is CASSPRLFGQTNYGYTF. DNA of the CDR3: TGCGCCAGCAGCCCACGCCTATTCGGACAGACTAACTATGGCTACACCTTC. V usage is TRBV5-1 and J usage is TRBJ1-2; D might be TRBD1 (6 bases). V lost 4 bases and J 0 bases, leaving 19 bases between the germline ends. CDR3 length: 17 amino acids. CDR1 and CDR2 from the germline V gene are SGHRS and YFSETQ.

This clone was counted only a few times. This chain joins TRBV19 and TRBJ1-1; tentative D call: TRBD1 (6 bases). Per germline, CDR1 LNHDA and CDR2 SQIVND (reference sequence). The CDR3 is 14 amino acids. V lost 4 bases and J 1 base, leaving 10 bases between the germline ends. CDR3 DNA: TGTGCCAGTAGTAACAGGGAGGGGAACACTGAAGCTTTCTTT. Its translation is CASSNREGNTEAFF.

The gene calls are TRBV9 and TRBJ2-5, with 12 nucleotides matching TRBD2. CDR1 SGDLS and CDR2 YYNGEE come from the germline V gene. This CDR3 has 18 residues. Losses at the gene ends were 1 base for V and 1 base for J; bases not matched to a gene: 8. CDR3 sequence: CASSVRASGGVSQETQYF. The DNA for the CDR3 is TGTGCCAGCAGCGTAAGGGCTAGCGGGGGGGTCTCCCAAGAGACCCAGTACTTC.

The gene calls are TRBV2 and TRBJ2-7, with a tentative D call TRBD1 (5 bases). This CDR3 contains 13 residues. Per the germline V gene, CDR1 is SNHLY and CDR2 is FYNNEI. Between the trimmed V and J ends, which lost 10 bases and 2 bases, there was a span of 15 bases. CDR3 protein: CATARQLPYEQYF. As DNA, the CDR3 is TGTGCCACCGCGAGACAGCTGCCCTACGAGCAGTACTTC.

The CDR3 nucleotides read TGTGCCAGCAGCAAGGGCTACAGGGTCCCTTCCTACGAGCAGTACTTC. Protein product: CASSKGYRVPSYEQYF. The V gene is TRBV21-1, the J gene TRBJ2-7; the D call TRBD1 from the table was never checked on the DNA. TRBV21-1 constitutes a pseudogene. This CDR3 has 16 amino acids.

V usage is TRBV9 and J usage is TRBJ2-2; possible D gene TRBD1, 6 bases. Trimming cost V 3 bases and J 6 bases, with 12 bases left between them. From germline, CDR1 is SGDLS and CDR2 YYNGEE. The CDR3 totals 14 residues. CDR3 sequence: CASSENRVPGELFF. CDR3 sequence (DNA): TGTGCCAGCAGCGAAAACAGGGTTCCCGGGGAGCTGTTTTTT.

About this clone itself: In the same sample, other DNA sequences code for this CDR3. CDR3 DNA: TGTGCCAGCAGCTTAGGAGAGAACACTGAAGCTTTCTTT. This translates into CASSLGENTEAFF. The chain employs TRBV7-6 and TRBJ1-1, with D unresolved. The CDR3 contains 13 residues. CDR1 is SGHVS, CDR2 FNYEAQ, per germline. Trimming removed 1 base from V and 1 base from J, with 4 bases in between.

The J gene is TRBJ1-2, the V gene TRBV5-6; 7 nucleotides agree with TRBD1. With 1 base clipped from V and 10 bases from J, the junction kept 1 base outside the gene matches. CDR3 length: 11 amino acids. Germline V gene lookup returns CDR1 SGHDT and CDR2 YYEEEE. The CDR3 DNA reads as TGTGCCAGCAGCTTGACAGGGGTCTACACCTTC. Its protein is CASSLTGVYTF.

The V call is TRBV13, the J call TRBJ2-7; TRBD1 might be the D (5 bases). Trimming stripped 4 bases from V and 3 bases from J, with 16 bases between. The germline V gene encodes CDR1 PRHDT and CDR2 FYEKMQ (reference sequence). This CDR3 has 15 amino acids. CDR3: CASSSSGTGLYEQYF. CDR3 in DNA: TGTGCCAGCAGCTCCTCCGGCACAGGTCTCTACGAGCAGTACTTC.

DNA of the CDR3: TGCAGCGTTGGGGACAGGGGTTCTAACTATGGCTACACCTTC. This encodes CSVGDRGSNYGYTF. The chain joins TRBV29-1 to TRBJ1-2; the match to TRBD1 covers 10 bases. The CDR3 extends over 14 amino acids. Trimming at V came to 4 bases and at J to 0 bases, leaving 2 bases not matched to a gene. CDR1 SQVTM and CDR2 ANQGSEA come from the germline V gene.

V usage is TRBV29-1 and J usage is TRBJ1-1; D not resolved. This CDR3 spans 14 amino acids. The ends were cut back, 6 bases at V and 0 bases at J, with 14 bases in the middle. The germline V gene encodes CDR1 SQVTM and CDR2 ANQGSEA. CDR3 bases: TGCAGCGTGGTCCGGGGAGGGTTGAACACTGAAGCTTTCTTT. Translating gives CSVVRGGLNTEAFF.

This sequence joins TRBV6-1 and TRBJ2-5; D possibly corresponds to TRBD2 (6 bases). Germline CDR1 reads MNHNS; CDR2 reads SASEGT. This CDR3 contains 14 residues. V was clipped by 6 bases and J by 2 bases, with 13 bases between them. CDR3 sequence reads: CASRRRAPQETQYF. The CDR3 DNA follows: TGTGCCAGCAGGCGGAGGGCGCCACAAGAGACCCAGTACTTC.

The chain employs TRBV6-1 and TRBJ2-2, with a tentative D call TRBD2 (5 bases). From germline, CDR1 is MNHNS and CDR2 SASEGT. This CDR3 has 15 residues. V was pared by 6 bases and J by 1 base, with 12 bases between. The CDR3 loop reads CASSPGSLNTGELFF. The CDR3 nucleotides read TGTGCCAGCAGCCCGGGGTCACTGAACACCGGGGAGCTGTTTTTT.

The chain uses TRBV29-1 and TRBJ1-4, with 8 bases that match TRBD1. CDR1 is SQVTM, CDR2 ANQGSEA, per germline. The CDR3 length is 13 residues. V was pared by 5 bases and J by 8 bases, with 7 bases of the junction left unmatched. CDR3 sequence reads: CSVSGGYREKLFF. The CDR3 nucleotides read TGCAGCGTTTCAGGGGGCTACCGGGAAAAACTGTTTTTT.

The chain employs TRBV19 and TRBJ2-6; maybe TRBD2 (5 bases). This CDR3 contains 18 residues. V lost 4 bases and J lost 1, with 17 bases in between. CDR1 and CDR2 from the germline V gene are LNHDA and SQIVND (reference sequence). CDR3 DNA: TGTGCCAGTAGTACTCAACGGAGCGGTCCTTCTGGGGCCAACGTCCTGACTTTC. Translation: CASSTQRSGPSGANVLTF.

In this sample, this clone turned up once. The chain couples TRBV7-3 to TRBJ2-3; the D gene is possibly TRBD1 (6 bases). Germline V gives CDR1 SGHTA, CDR2 FQGTGA. Trimming took off 8 bases at V and 4 bases at J, with 13 bases between the two ends. CDR3 length: 13 amino acids. The CDR3 is CASSRGTPDTQYF. As DNA, the CDR3 is TGTGCCAGCTCCCGAGGGACACCAGATACGCAGTATTTT.